This T cell receptor beta chain was sequenced for a study of radiotherapy plus CTLA-4 blockade in lung cancer. Looking at the study overall: Among enrolled patients, over 15% responded and around 30% achieved disease control. Study outcomes and limitations: TCR clones of tumor origin grew in blood after radiotherapy plus ipilimumab. Early clone dynamics of blood T cells, plus interferon-beta, reportedly predicted response best.

Concerning this clone: Its antigen is unidentified.

Sequenced by immunoSEQ multiplex PCR; TCRdb stores in-frame clones only, minus some. The table has more than 65,000 clones, around four fifths seen once. Focal radiation with ipilimumab CTLA-4 blockade was given to patients with chemo-refractory metastatic non-small-cell lung cancer. Per the germline V gene, CDR1 is SEHNR and CDR2 is FQNEAQ (reference sequence). This CDR3 comprises 13 residues. Trimming removed 5 bases from V and 7 bases from J, with 9 bases in between. The sequences come from peripheral blood, collected from a patient treated with radiotherapy plus ipilimumab. The TCR was taken from a human donor with non-small cell lung cancer who had stable disease on radiotherapy plus ipilimumab. The chain uses TRBV7-9 and TRBJ1-6; D is undetermined. CDR3 amino acids: CASSPLQNSPLHF. The CDR3 region has the DNA TGTGCCAGCAGCCCCCTACAGAATTCACCCCTCCACTTT.